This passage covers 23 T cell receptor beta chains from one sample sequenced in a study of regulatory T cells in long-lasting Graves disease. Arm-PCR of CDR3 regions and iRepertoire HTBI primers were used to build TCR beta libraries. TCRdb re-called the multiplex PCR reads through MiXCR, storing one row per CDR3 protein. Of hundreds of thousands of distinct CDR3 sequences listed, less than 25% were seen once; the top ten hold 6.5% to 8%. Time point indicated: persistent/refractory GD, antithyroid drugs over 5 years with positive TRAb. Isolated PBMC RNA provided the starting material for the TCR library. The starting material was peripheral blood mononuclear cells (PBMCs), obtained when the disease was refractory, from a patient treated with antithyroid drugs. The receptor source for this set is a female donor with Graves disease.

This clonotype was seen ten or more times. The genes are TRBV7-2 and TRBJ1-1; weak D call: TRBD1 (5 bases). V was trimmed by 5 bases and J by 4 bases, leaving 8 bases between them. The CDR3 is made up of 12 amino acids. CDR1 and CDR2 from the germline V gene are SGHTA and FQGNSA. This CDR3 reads CASSHGGTEAFF. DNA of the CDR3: TGTGCCAGCAGCCACGGGGGCACTGAAGCTTTCTTT.

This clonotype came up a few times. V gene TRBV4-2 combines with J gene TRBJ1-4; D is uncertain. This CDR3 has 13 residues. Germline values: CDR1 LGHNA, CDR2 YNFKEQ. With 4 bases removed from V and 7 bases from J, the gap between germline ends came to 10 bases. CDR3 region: CASSRRRGEKLFF. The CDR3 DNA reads TGTGCCAGCAGCCGACGTCGGGGTGAAAAACTGTTTTTT.

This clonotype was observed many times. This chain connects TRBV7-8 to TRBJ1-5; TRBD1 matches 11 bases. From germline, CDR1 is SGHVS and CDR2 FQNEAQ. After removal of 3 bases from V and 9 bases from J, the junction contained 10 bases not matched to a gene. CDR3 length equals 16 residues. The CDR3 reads CASSLGTGGSRWPQHF. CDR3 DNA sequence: TGTGCCAGCAGCTTGGGGACAGGGGGGAGTAGGTGGCCCCAGCATTTT.

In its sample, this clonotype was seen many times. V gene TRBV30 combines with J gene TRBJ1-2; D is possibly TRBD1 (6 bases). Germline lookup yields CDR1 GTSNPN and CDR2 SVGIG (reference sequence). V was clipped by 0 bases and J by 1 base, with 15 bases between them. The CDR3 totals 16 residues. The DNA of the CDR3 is TGTGCCTGGAGTGTGAACAGGGTGAGGGGTAACTATGGCTACACCTTC. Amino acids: CAWSVNRVRGNYGYTF.

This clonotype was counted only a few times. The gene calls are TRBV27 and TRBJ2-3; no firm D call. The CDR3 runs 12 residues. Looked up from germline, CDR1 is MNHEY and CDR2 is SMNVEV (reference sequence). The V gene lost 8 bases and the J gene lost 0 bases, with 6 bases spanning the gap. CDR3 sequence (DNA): TGTGCCAGCCAACGGAGCACAGATACGCAGTATTTT. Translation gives CASQRSTDTQYF.

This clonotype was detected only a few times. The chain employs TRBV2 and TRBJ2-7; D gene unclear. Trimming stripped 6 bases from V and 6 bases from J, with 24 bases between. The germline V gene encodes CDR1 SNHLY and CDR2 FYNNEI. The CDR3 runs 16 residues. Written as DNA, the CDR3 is TGTGCCAGCAGCTTGGGCGCACCCCCTTCCCCCCTCGAGCAGTACTTC. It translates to CASSLGAPPSPLEQYF.

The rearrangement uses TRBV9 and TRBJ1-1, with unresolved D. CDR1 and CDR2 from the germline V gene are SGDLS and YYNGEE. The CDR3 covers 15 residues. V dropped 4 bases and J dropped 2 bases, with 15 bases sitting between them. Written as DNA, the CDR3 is TGTGCCAGCAGCCCCCCCCCATCACCCAACACTGAAGCTTTCTTT. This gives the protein CASSPPPSPNTEAFF.

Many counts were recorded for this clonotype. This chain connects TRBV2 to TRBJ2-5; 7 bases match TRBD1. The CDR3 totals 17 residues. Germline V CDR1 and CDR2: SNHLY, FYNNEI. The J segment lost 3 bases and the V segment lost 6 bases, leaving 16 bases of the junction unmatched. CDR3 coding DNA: TGTGCCAGCAGCGCTAGAGAAACCGGGACAGAAGAAGAGACCCAGTACTTC. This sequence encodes CASSARETGTEEETQYF.

The DNA of the CDR3 is TGTGCCAGCAGCCCAACGGCGACTACCTACAATGAGCAGTTCTTC. This translates into CASSPTATTYNEQFF. This chain uses TRBV4-2 with TRBJ2-1; TRBD2 might be the D (5 bases). The CDR3 is 15 residues long. Germline V gene lookup returns CDR1 LGHNA and CDR2 YNFKEQ. V was cut by 4 bases and J by 2 bases, with 12 bases left in between.

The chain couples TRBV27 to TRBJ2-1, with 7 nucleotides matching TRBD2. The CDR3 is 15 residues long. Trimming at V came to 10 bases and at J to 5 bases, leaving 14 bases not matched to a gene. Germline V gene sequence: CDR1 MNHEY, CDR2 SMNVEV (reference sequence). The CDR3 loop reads CATTTAGATNNEQFF. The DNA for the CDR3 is TGTGCCACCACAACGGCGGGAGCCACGAACAATGAGCAGTTCTTC.

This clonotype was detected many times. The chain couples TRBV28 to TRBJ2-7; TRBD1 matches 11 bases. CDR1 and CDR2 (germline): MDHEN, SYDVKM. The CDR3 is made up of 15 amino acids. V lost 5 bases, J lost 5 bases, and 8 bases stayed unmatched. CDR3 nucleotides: TGTGCCAGCAGTGCCGCGTGGACAGGGGGCAACGAGCAGTACTTC. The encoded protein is CASSAAWTGGNEQYF.

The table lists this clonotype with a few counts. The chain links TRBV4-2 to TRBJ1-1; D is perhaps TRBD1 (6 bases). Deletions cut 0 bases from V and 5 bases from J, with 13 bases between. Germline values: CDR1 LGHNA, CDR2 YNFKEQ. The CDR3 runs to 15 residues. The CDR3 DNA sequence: TGTGCCAGCAGCCAAGAAGGGGGGGTACGAACTGAAGCTTTCTTT. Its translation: CASSQEGGVRTEAFF.

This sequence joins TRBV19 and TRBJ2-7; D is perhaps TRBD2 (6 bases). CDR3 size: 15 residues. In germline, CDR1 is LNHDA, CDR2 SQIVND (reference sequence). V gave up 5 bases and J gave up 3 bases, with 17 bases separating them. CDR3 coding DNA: TGTGCCAGTAGTCCCGACCGGGACTTCAACTACGAGCAGTACTTC. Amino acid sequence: CASSPDRDFNYEQYF.

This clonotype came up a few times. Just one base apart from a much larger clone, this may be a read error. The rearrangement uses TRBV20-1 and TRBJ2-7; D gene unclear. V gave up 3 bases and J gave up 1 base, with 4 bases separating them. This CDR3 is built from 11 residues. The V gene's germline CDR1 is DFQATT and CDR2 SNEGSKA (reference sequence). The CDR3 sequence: CSARESYEQYF. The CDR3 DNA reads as TGCAGTGCTAGGGAATCCTACGAGCAGTACTTC.

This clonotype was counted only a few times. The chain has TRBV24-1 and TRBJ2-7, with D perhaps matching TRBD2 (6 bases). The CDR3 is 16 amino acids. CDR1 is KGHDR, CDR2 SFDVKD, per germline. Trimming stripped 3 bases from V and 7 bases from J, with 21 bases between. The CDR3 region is CATSDPSEYDRGEQYF. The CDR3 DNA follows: TGTGCCACCAGTGATCCTAGCGAGTATGATCGGGGAGAGCAGTACTTC.

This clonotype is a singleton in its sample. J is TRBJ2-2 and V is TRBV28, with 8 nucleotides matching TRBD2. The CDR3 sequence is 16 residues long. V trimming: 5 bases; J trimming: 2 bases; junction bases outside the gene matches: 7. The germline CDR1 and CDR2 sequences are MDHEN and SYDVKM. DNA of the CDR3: TGTGCCAGCAGTGCTCGCGGGGGGTTTAACACCGGGGAGCTGTTTTTT. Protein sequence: CASSARGGFNTGELFF. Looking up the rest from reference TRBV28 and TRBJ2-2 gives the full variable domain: DVKVTQSSRYLVKRTGEKVFLECVQDMDHENMFWYRQDPGLGLRLIYFSYDVKMKEKGDIPEGYSVSREKKERFSLILESASTNQTSMYLCASSARGGFNTGELFFGEGSRLTVL.

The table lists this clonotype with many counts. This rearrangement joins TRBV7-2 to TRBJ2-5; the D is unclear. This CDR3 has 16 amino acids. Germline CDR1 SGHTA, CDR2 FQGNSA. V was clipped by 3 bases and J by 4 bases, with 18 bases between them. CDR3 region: CASSFGARRILETQYF. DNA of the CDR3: TGTGCCAGCAGCTTCGGAGCCCGCCGGATTTTAGAGACCCAGTACTTC.

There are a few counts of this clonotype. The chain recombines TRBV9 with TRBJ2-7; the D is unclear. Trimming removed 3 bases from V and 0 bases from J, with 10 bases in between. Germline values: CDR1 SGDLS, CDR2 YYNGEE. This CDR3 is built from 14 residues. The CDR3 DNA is TGTGCCAGCAGCGAGTGGGTACCCTCCTACGAGCAGTACTTC. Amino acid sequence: CASSEWVPSYEQYF. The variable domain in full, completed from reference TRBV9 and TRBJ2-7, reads DSGVTQTPKHLITATGQRVTLRCSPRSGDLSVYWYQQSLDQGLQFLIQYYNGEERAKGNILERFSAQQFPDLHSELNLSSLELGDSALYFCASSEWVPSYEQYFGPGTRLTVT.

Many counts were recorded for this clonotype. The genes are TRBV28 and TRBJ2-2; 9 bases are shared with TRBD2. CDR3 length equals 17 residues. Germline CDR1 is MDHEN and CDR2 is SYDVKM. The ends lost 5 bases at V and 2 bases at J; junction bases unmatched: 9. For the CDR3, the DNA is TGTGCCAGCAGTACCCCTCGACTAGCGGCAAACACCGGGGAGCTGTTTTTT. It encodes CASSTPRLAANTGELFF.

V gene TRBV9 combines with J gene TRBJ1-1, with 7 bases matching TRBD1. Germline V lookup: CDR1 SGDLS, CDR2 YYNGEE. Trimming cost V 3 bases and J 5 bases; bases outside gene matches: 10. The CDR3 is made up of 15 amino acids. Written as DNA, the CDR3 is TGTGCCAGCAGCGCTTCTGGGACAGCCAGAACTGAAGCTTTCTTT. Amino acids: CASSASGTARTEAFF.

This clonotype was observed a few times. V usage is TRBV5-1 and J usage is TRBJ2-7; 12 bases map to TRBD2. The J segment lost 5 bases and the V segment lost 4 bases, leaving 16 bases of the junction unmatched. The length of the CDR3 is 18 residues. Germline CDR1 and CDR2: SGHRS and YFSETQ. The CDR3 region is CASSPTTSGSFLSHEQYF. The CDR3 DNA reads TGCGCCAGCAGCCCGACGACTAGCGGGAGTTTTTTATCCCACGAGCAGTACTTC. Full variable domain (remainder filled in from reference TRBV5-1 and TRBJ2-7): KAGVTQTPRYLIKTRGQQVTLSCSPISGHRSVSWYQQTPGQGLQFLFEYFSETQRNKGNFPGRFSGRQFSNSRSEMNVSTLELGDSALYLCASSPTTSGSFLSHEQYFGPGTRLTVT.

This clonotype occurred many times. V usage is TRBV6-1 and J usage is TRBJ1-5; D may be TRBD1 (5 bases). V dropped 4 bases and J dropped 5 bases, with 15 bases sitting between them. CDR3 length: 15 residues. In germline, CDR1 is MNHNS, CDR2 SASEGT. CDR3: CASSALWGRHQPQHF. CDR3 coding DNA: TGTGCCAGCAGTGCGCTGTGGGGGAGGCATCAGCCCCAGCATTTT.

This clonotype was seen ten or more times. Written as DNA, the CDR3 is TGTGCCAGCAGCTTGGAAGACAGGATATTGAACACTGAAGCTTTCTTT. Amino acids: CASSLEDRILNTEAFF. The genes are TRBV5-6 and TRBJ1-1; D perhaps matches TRBD1 (6 bases). The germline CDR1 and CDR2 sequences are SGHDT and YYEEEE. The CDR3 has 16 residues. V lost 0 bases and J lost 0, with 12 bases in between.